This T cell receptor beta chain was found in a study of T-cell reconstitution after alpha-beta-depleted transplantation in children. This clonotype was seen repeatedly, ten times or more. The antigen is not known. The CDR3 has 15 amino acids. Germline trimming cut 1 base from V and 6 bases from J; bases unmatched to any gene: 6. From germline, CDR1 is MNHNS and CDR2 SASEGT. Regarding the study as a whole: T-cell numbers and diversity, one year after transplant, stemmed largely from T cells that were newly produced. At day 60, the high TCRbeta diversity found in some patients originated from recipient T cells and thymic progenitors that had survived. Alpha-beta T cells about two months after transplant reportedly derived from several hundred expanded graft clones.

A TCRbeta library incorporating unique molecular identifiers was prepared. From the PCR reads, TCRdb called clonotypes with MiXCR, one entry per CDR3 protein. This table has about 20,000 distinct CDR3 sequences, 13% appearing once. The sequence derives from a female patient aged 2-10 years who had a stem cell transplant for congenital amegakaryocytic thrombocytopenia, so the T cells may come from the graft donor. The V and J genes are TRBV6-1 and TRBJ2-1, with 7 bases fitting TRBD2. This specimen consisted of PBMCs, mostly from graft donor cells, obtained 60 days after TCRalphabeta/CD19-depleted stem cell transplant. CDR3: CASSEEPSGSNEQFF. CDR3 nucleotides: TGTGCCAGCAGTGAAGAGCCTAGCGGCAGCAATGAGCAGTTCTTC.